The subject of this entry is one T cell receptor beta chain. The data were taken from a study of blood T cell repertoires in COVID-19. In the study overall: COVID-19 samples from acute and convalescent phases originated in the United States, Italy and Spain. PBMCs, B-cell-depleted T cells, or T cells were the source of the cDNA or gDNA that made up the material.

Study processing details: Estimation of nucleated cell counts was performed using reference gene primer amplification. Produced via immunoSEQ multiplex PCR; TCRdb's table is partial and in-frame only. V and J calls and clone size are copied from that table; D and trimming were computed from the DNA. Of about 170,000 clones detected, approximately 84% appear once; the ten largest clones hold 9.5% to 13%. The sequence was collected from a man in his 70s with active or convalescent COVID-19. The source material was peripheral blood.

CDR3 protein: CASSPGQGRNEKLFF. The CDR3 nucleotides are TGTGCCAGCTCACCCGGGCAGGGGCGGAATGAAAAACTGTTTTTT. The J gene is TRBJ1-4, the V gene TRBV18; D possibly corresponds to TRBD1 (6 bases). This CDR3 contains 15 residues. V was shortened by 3 bases and J by 5 bases, with 13 bases between the two germline ends. Germline V gives CDR1 KGHSH, CDR2 LQKENI.